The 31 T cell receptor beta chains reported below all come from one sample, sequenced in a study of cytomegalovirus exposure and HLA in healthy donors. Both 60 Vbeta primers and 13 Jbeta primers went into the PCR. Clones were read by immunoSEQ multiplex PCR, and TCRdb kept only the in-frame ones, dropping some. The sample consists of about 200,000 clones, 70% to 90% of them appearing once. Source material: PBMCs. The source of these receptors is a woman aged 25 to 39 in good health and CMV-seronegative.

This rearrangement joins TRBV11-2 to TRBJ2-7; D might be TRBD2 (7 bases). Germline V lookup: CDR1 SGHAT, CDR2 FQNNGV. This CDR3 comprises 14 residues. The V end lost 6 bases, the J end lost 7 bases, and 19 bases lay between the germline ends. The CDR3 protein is CASRRLGGLWEQYF. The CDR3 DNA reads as TGTGCCAGCAGACGACTCGGGGGGCTTTGGGAGCAGTACTTC.

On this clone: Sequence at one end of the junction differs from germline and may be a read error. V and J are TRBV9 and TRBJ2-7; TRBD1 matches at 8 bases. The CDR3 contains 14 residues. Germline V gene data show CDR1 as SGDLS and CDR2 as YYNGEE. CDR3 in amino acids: CVSSAGTGDYEQYF. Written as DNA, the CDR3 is TGTGTCAGCAGCGCTGGGACAGGCGACTACGAGCAGTACTTC. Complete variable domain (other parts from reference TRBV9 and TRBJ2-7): DSGVTQTPKHLITATGQRVTLRCSPRSGDLSVYWYQQSLDQGLQFLIQYYNGEERAKGNILERFSAQQFPDLHSELNLSSLELGDSALYFCVSSAGTGDYEQYFGPGTRLTVT.

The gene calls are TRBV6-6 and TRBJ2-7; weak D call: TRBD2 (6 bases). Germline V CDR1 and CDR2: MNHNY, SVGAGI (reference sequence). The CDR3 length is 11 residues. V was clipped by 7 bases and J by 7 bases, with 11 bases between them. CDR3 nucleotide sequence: TGTGCCAGCAACCATGCGGGGGAGCAGTACTTC. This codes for CASNHAGEQYF.

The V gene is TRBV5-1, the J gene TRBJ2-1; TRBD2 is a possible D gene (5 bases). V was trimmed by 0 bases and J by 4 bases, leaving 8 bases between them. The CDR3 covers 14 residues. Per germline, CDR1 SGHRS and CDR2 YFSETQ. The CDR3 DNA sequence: TGCGCCAGCAGCTTGGCCCCGGGGTACAATGAGCAGTTCTTC. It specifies CASSLAPGYNEQFF.

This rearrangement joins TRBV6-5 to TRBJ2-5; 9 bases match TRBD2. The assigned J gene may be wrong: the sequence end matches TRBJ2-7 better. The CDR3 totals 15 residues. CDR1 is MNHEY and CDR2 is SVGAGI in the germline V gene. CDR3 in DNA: TGTGCCAGCAGTCGACCGGGACTAGCAACGGACGAGCAGTACTTC. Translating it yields CASSRPGLATDEQYF.

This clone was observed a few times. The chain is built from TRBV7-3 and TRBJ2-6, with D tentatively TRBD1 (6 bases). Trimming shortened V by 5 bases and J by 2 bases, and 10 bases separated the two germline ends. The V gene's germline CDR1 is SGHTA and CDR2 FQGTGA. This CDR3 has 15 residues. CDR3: CASSLDSPGANVLTF. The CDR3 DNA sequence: TGTGCCAGCAGCCTGGACAGTCCTGGGGCCAACGTCCTGACTTTC.

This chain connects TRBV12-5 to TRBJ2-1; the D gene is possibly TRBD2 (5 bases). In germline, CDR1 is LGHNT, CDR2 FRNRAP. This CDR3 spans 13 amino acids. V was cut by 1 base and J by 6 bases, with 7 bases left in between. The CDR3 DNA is TGTGCTAGTGGTTTGGGACTAACCAATGAGCAGTTCTTC. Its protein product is CASGLGLTNEQFF.

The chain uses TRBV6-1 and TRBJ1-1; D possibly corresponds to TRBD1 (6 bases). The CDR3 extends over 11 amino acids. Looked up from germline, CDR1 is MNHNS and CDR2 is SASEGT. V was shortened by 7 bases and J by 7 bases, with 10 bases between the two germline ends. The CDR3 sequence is CASIRQDEAFF. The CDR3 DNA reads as TGTGCCAGCATTCGACAGGATGAAGCTTTCTTT.

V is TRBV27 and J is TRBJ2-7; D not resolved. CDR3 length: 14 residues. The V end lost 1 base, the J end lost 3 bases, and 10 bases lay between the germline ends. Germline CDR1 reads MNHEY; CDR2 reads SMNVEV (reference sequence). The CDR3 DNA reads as TGTGCCAGCAGTTTATACCCCCAGTACTACGAGCAGTACTTC. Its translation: CASSLYPQYYEQYF.

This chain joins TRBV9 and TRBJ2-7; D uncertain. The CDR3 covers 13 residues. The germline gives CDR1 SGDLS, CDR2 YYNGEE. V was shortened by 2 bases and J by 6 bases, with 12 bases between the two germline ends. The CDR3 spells CASSVNTLSEQYF. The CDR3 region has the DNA TGTGCCAGCAGCGTCAACACCCTTTCCGAGCAGTACTTC.

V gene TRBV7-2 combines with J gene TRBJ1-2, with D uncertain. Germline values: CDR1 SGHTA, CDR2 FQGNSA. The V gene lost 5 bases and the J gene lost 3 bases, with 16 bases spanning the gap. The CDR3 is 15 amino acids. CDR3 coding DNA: TGTGCCAGCAGCCTGCGACCCGGGAGGGACTATGGCTACACCTTC. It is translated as CASSLRPGRDYGYTF. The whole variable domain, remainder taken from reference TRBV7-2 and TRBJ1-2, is GAGVSQSPSNKVTEKGKDVELRCDPISGHTALYWYRQSLGQGLEFLIYFQGNSAPDKSGLPSDRFSAERTGGSVSTLTIQRTQQEDSAVYLCASSLRPGRDYGYTFGSGTRLTVV.

DNA of the CDR3: TGTGCCAGCAGCTTGGGCCTCGGCGGGGAACTGTTTTTT. Residues: CASSLGLGGELFF. The V call is TRBV7-9, the J call TRBJ1-4; no definite D call. V was clipped by 3 bases and J by 12 bases, with 14 bases between them. Germline V gene data show CDR1 as SEHNR and CDR2 as FQNEAQ (reference sequence). The CDR3 is 13 residues long.

CDR3 sequence (DNA): TGTGCCAGTAGTCAACGACAGGGCTCCCAAGAGACCCAGTACTTC. It is translated as CASSQRQGSQETQYF. This sequence joins TRBV19 and TRBJ2-5, with 7 bases lining up with TRBD1. Trimming took 5 bases from V and 1 from J; bases not matched to a gene: 7. The CDR3 has 15 amino acids. Germline V lookup: CDR1 LNHDA, CDR2 SQIVND (reference sequence).

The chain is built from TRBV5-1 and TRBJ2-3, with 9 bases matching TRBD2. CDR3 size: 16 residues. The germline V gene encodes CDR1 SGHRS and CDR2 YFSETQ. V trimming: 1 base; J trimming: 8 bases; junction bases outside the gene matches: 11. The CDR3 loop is CASSLKRGEPVGTQYF. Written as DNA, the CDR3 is TGCGCCAGCAGCTTGAAGCGGGGGGAGCCTGTGGGTACGCAGTATTTT.

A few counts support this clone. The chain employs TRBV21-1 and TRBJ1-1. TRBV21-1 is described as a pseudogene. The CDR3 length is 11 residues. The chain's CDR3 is CASLSGLSTFF. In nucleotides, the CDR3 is TGTGCCAGCCTAAGTGGACTCTCGACTTTCTTT.

In DNA form, the CDR3 reads TGTGCCAGCAGTTACGATCCCCGACCAGGCTACGAGCAGTACTTC. Amino acid sequence: CASSYDPRPGYEQYF. The chain recombines TRBV6-5 with TRBJ2-7; D is ambiguous. V lost 2 bases and J 3 bases, leaving 14 bases between the germline ends. CDR3 length equals 15 residues. The germline gives CDR1 MNHEY, CDR2 SVGAGI.

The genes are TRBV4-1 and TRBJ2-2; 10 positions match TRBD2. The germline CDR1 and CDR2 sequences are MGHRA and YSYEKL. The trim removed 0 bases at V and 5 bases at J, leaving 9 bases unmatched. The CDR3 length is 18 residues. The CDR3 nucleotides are TGCGCCAGCAGCCAAGATTTCCTAGCGGGAGCGGAGACCGGGGAGCTGTTTTTT. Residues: CASSQDFLAGAETGELFF.

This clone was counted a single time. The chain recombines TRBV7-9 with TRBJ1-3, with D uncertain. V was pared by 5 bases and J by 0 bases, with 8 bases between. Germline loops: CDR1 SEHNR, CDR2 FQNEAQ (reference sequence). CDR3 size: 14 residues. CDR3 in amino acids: CASSLRLSGNTIYF. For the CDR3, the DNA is TGTGCCAGCAGCCTCCGACTCTCTGGAAACACCATATATTTT.

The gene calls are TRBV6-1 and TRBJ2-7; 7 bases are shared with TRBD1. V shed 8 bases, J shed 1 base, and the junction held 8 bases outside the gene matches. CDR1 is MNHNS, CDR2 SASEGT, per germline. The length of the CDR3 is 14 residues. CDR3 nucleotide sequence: TGTGCCAGCTCCCGGACAGGAGGTTCCTACGAGCAGTACTTC. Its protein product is CASSRTGGSYEQYF.

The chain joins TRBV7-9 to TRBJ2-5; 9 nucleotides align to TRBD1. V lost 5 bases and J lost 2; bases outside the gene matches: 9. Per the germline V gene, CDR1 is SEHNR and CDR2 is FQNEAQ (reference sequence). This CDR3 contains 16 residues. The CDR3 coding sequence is TGTGCCAGCAGCCAAGCTCCCGGGACAGGGCAAGAGACCCAGTACTTC. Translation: CASSQAPGTGQETQYF.

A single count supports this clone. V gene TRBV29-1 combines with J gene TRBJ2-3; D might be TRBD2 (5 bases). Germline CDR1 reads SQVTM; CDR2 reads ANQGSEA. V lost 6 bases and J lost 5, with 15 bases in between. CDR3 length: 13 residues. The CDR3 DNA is TGCAGCGTCGAACTAGTTACCATAGATACGCAGTATTTT. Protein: CSVELVTIDTQYF.

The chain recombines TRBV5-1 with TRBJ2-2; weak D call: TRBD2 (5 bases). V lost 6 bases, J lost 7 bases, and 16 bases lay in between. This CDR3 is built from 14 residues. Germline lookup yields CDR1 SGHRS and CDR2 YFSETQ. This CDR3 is CASNFGESGGELFF. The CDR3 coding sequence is TGCGCCAGCAATTTCGGGGAGTCCGGCGGGGAGCTGTTTTTT. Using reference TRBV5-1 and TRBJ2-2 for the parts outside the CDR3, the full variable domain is KAGVTQTPRYLIKTRGQQVTLSCSPISGHRSVSWYQQTPGQGLQFLFEYFSETQRNKGNFPGRFSGRQFSNSRSEMNVSTLELGDSALYLCASNFGESGGELFFGEGSRLTVL.

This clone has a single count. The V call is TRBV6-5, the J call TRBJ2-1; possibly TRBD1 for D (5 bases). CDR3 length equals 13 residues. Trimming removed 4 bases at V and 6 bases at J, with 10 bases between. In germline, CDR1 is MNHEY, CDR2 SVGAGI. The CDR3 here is CASSSGRANEQFF. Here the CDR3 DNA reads TGTGCCAGCAGTTCGGGCAGGGCCAATGAGCAGTTCTTC.

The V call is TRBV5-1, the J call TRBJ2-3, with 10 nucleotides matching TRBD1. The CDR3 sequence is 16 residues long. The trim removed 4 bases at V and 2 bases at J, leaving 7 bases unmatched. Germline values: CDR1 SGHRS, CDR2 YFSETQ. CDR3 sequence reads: CASSDGQGGITDTQYF. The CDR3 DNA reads TGCGCCAGCAGCGACGGACAGGGGGGGATCACAGATACGCAGTATTTT.

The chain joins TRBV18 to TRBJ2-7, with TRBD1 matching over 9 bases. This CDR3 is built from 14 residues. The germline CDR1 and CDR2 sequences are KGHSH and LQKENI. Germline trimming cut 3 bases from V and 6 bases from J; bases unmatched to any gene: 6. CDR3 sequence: CASSPRGQGVEQYF. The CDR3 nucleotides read TGTGCCAGCTCACCGAGGGGACAGGGAGTCGAGCAGTACTTC.

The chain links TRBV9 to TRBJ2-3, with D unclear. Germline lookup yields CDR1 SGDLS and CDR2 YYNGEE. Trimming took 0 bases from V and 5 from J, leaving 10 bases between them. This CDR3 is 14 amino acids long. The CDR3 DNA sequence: TGTGCCAGCAGCGTAGAGACTGCCCGAGATACGCAGTATTTT. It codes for CASSVETARDTQYF. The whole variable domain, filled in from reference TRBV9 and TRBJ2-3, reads DSGVTQTPKHLITATGQRVTLRCSPRSGDLSVYWYQQSLDQGLQFLIQYYNGEERAKGNILERFSAQQFPDLHSELNLSSLELGDSALYFCASSVETARDTQYFGPGTRLTVL.

As DNA, the CDR3 is TGTGCCAGCAGCAAAGGAACGGACAGGAGTAGCACAGATACGCAGTATTTT. It yields the protein CASSKGTDRSSTDTQYF. The V gene is TRBV21-1, the J gene TRBJ2-3; the D call in the table, TRBD1, was not verified against the DNA. TRBV21-1 is a recognized pseudogene. The CDR3 spans 17 residues.

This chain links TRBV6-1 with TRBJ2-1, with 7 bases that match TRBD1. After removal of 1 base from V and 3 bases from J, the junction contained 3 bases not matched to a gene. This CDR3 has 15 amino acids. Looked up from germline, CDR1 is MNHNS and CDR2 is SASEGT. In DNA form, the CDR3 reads TGTGCCAGCAGTGAAGACAGGGGCTACTACAATGAGCAGTTCTTC. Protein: CASSEDRGYYNEQFF.

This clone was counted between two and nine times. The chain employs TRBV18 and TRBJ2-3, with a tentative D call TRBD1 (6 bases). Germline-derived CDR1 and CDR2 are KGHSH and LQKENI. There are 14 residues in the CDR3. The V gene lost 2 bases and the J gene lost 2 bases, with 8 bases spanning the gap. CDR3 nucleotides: TGTGCCAGCTCACCAGACAGGAACACAGATACGCAGTATTTT. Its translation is CASSPDRNTDTQYF. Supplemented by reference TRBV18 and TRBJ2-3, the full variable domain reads NAGVMQNPRHLVRRRGQEARLRCSPMKGHSHVYWYRQLPEEGLKFMVYLQKENIIDESGMPKERFSAEFPKEGPSILRIQQVVRGDSAAYFCASSPDRNTDTQYFGPGTRLTVL.

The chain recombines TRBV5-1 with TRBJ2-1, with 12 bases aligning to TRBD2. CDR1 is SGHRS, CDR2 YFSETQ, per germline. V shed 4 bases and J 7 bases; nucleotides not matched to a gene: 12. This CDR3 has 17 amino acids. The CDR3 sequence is CASSEPSGRASTNEQFF. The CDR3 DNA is TGCGCCAGCAGCGAGCCTAGCGGGAGGGCCAGTACGAATGAGCAGTTCTTC.

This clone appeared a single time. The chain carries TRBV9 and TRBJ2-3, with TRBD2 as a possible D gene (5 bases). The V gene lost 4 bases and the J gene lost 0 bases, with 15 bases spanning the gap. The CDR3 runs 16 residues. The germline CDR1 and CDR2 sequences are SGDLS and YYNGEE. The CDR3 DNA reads TGTGCCAGCAGCCCAATACTGCTAGCTAGCACAGATACGCAGTATTTT. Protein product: CASSPILLASTDTQYF.